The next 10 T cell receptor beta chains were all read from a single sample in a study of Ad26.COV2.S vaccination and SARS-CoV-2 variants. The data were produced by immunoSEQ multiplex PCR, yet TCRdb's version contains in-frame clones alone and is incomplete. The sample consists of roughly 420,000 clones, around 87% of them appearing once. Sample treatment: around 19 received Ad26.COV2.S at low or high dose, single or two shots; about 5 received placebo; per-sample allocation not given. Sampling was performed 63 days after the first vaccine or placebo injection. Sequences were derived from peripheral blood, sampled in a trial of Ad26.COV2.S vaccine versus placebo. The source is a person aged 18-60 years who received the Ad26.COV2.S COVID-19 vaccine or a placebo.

CDR3 protein: CASSLQGADYGYTF. CDR3 DNA: TGTGCCAGCAGCCTACAGGGGGCCGACTATGGCTACACCTTC. The V and J genes are TRBV7-9 and TRBJ1-2; 9 positions match TRBD1. Germline V lookup: CDR1 SEHNR, CDR2 FQNEAQ (reference sequence). The length of the CDR3 is 14 residues. J was trimmed by 3 bases and V by 5 bases; bases with no gene match: 4.

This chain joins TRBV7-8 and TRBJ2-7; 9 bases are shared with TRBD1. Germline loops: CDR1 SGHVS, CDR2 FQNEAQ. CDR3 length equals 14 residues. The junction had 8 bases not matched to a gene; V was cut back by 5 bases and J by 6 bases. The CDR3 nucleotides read TGTGCCAGCAGCACCTTGGGACAGGGCTCCGAGCAGTACTTC. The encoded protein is CASSTLGQGSEQYF.

In DNA, the CDR3 is TGTGCCAGCAGCTTAATGAGAGGGGTCCTCACCGGGGAGCTGTTTTTT. Its translation: CASSLMRGVLTGELFF. This chain links TRBV7-9 with TRBJ2-2; D may be TRBD1 or TRBD2 (5 bases each). The CDR3 has 16 amino acids. The ends were cut back, 2 bases at V and 4 bases at J, with 14 bases in the middle. CDR1 is SEHNR and CDR2 is FQNEAQ in the germline V gene (reference sequence).

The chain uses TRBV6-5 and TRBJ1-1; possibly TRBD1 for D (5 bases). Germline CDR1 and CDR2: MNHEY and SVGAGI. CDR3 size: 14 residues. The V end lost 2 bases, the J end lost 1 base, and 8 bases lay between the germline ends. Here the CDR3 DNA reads TGTGCCAGCAGTTACCGGGGGGGGAACACTGAAGCTTTCTTT. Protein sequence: CASSYRGGNTEAFF.

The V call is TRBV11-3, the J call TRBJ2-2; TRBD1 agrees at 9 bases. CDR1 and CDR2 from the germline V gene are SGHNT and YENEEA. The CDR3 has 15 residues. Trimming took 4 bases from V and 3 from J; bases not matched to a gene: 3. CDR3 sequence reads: CASSSTGGDTGELFF. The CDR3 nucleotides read TGTGCCAGCAGCTCGACAGGGGGTGACACCGGGGAGCTGTTTTTT.

CDR3 DNA sequence: TGTGCCAGCAGCCAGACGAGTAGCGGGGTCACCGGGGAGCTGTTTTTT. This sequence encodes CASSQTSSGVTGELFF. The chain is built from TRBV7-3 and TRBJ2-2; TRBD2 aligns across 8 bases. Germline V gives CDR1 SGHTA, CDR2 FQGTGA. V gave up 5 bases and J gave up 4 bases; unmatched junction bases: 9. This CDR3 contains 16 residues.

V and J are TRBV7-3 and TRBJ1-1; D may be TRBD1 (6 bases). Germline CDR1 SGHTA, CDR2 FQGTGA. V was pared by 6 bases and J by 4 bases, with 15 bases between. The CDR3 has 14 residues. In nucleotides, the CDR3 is TGTGCCAGCAGTTCCGCGGGGGGCGCCACTGAAGCTTTCTTT. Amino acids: CASSSAGGATEAFF.

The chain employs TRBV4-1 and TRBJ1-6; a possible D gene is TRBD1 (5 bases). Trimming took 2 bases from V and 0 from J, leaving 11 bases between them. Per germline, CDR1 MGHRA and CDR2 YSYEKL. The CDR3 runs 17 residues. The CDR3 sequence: CASSQLLGDSYNSPLHF. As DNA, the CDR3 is TGCGCCAGCAGCCAACTACTGGGGGACTCCTATAATTCACCCCTCCACTTT.

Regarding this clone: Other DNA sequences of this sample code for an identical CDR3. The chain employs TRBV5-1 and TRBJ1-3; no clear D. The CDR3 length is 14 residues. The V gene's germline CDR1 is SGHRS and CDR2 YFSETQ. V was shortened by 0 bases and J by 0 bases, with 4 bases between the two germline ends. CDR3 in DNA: TGCGCCAGCAGCTTGGTGGGCTCTGGAAACACCATATATTTT. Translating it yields CASSLVGSGNTIYF.

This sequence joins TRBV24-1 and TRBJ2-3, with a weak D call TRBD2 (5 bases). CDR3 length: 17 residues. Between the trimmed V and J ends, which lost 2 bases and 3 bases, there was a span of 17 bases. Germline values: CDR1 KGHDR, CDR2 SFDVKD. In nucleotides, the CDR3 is TGTGCCACCAGTGATTCCGAGGGCGAGGCGATTACAGATACGCAGTATTTT. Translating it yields CATSDSEGEAITDTQYF.